The 8 T cell receptor beta chains below come from one sample, sequenced in a study of OX40 agonist ivuxolimab in advanced cancers. The data were produced by immunoSEQ multiplex PCR, yet TCRdb's version contains in-frame clones alone and is incomplete. Among tens of thousands of clones listed, 75% to 90% were seen once. The sample here was CD4+ or CD8+ T cells sorted from blood, taken in a trial of the OX40 agonist ivuxolimab. The receptors were sampled from an adult with an advanced solid tumor such as melanoma, head and neck, liver or kidney cancer.

The J gene is TRBJ1-6, the V gene TRBV9; no clear D. This CDR3 spans 15 amino acids. Germline lookup yields CDR1 SGDLS and CDR2 YYNGEE. The germline V and J ends were trimmed by 0 bases and 8 bases, with 12 bases remaining between them. CDR3 loop: CASSVVWNTDSPLHF. CDR3 sequence (DNA): TGTGCCAGCAGCGTAGTTTGGAATACGGATTCACCCCTCCACTTT.

This clone was detected only a few times. This chain links TRBV6-1 with TRBJ2-1, with D perhaps matching TRBD1 (5 bases). CDR1 and CDR2 (germline): MNHNS, SASEGT. The germline V and J ends were trimmed by 4 bases and 0 bases, with 10 bases remaining between them. This CDR3 comprises 15 residues. CDR3 amino acids: CASSVTVSSYNEQFF. For the CDR3, the DNA is TGTGCCAGCAGTGTGACAGTGAGCTCCTACAATGAGCAGTTCTTC.

This chain joins TRBV2 and TRBJ1-1, with a weak D call TRBD1 (6 bases). The V end lost 6 bases, the J end lost 1 base, and 9 bases lay between the germline ends. Germline CDR1 is SNHLY and CDR2 is FYNNEI. CDR3 length: 13 amino acids. This CDR3 reads CASSVQGNTEAFF. CDR3 DNA sequence: TGTGCCAGCAGCGTACAGGGGAACACTGAAGCTTTCTTT.

This sequence joins TRBV21-1 and TRBJ2-3. TRBV21-1 is noted as a pseudogene. The CDR3 extends over 15 amino acids. CDR3 nucleotides: TGTGCCAGCAGCAAAGAATTATCGACCACAGATACGCAGTATTTT. It is translated as CASSKELSTTDTQYF.

V usage is TRBV5-6 and J usage is TRBJ1-2, with TRBD1 as a possible D gene (5 bases). Germline CDR1 SGHDT, CDR2 YYEEEE. Trimming took off 0 bases at V and 6 bases at J, with 12 bases between the two ends. This CDR3 contains 14 residues. This chain's CDR3 is CASSLGWTNDGYTF. CDR3 sequence (DNA): TGTGCCAGCAGCTTGGGGTGGACAAACGATGGCTACACCTTC.

The chain employs TRBV9 and TRBJ2-3, with 11 bases lining up with TRBD2. From germline, CDR1 is SGDLS and CDR2 YYNGEE. The junction had 6 bases not matched to a gene; V was cut back by 0 bases and J by 3 bases. This CDR3 has 17 residues. The CDR3: CASSVGLAGGETDTQYF. CDR3 coding DNA: TGTGCCAGCAGCGTAGGGTTAGCGGGAGGGGAAACAGATACGCAGTATTTT.

V and J are TRBV19 and TRBJ1-3; D unresolved. Trimming removed 1 base from V and 3 bases from J, with 1 base in between. Germline CDR1 reads LNHDA; CDR2 reads SQIVND (reference sequence). The CDR3 extends over 12 amino acids. The CDR3 region has the DNA TGTGCCAGTAGTATAGGTGGAAACACCATATATTTT. Amino acids: CASSIGGNTIYF.

V usage is TRBV28 and J usage is TRBJ2-3; possibly TRBD1 for D (6 bases). CDR3 length equals 17 residues. Germline CDR1 and CDR2: MDHEN and SYDVKM. The V end was cut by 3 bases, the J end by 3 bases, with 19 bases between. The CDR3 protein is CASSLIQGPRGTDTQYF. The CDR3 DNA reads TGTGCCAGCAGTTTGATACAGGGCCCTAGGGGGACAGATACGCAGTATTTT.